These 18 T cell receptor beta chains share one sample of origin, sequenced in a study of blood T cells in healthy people across ages (dated by TCRdb to the mid-2010s). The library was prepared using 5' RACE. A second roughly 7 to 11 cycle PCR used a sample-barcoded 5' primer and a J-beta primer mix. Using fastp at Q25 and MiXCR, TCRdb reprocessed the public reads and kept productive beta chains. Every entry covers one CDR3 protein and lists the most common genes and DNA from its rows. The sample profile shows 1.8 million or so distinct CDR3 sequences; approximately 40% of them were found once. The top ten hold about 21% of the sample. The material sequenced was blood. These receptors were obtained from a human donor in good health.

This clonotype was observed a few times. The genes are TRBV6-5 and TRBJ2-1; 10 bases are a match to TRBD2. Germline CDR1 and CDR2: MNHEY and SVGAGI. The trim removed 7 bases at V and 4 bases at J, leaving 7 bases unmatched. CDR3 length: 15 residues. CDR3: CASTHGLAEYNEQFF. CDR3 nucleotides: TGTGCCAGCACTCACGGACTAGCGGAATACAATGAGCAGTTCTTC.

Ten or more counts support this clonotype. The rearrangement joins TRBV7-3 to TRBJ2-3; D not resolved. The length of the CDR3 is 13 residues. Germline assignment: CDR1 SGHTA and CDR2 FQGTGA. V was clipped by 1 base and J by 5 bases, with 7 bases between them. The CDR3 nucleotides are TGTGCCAGCAGCTTAAGTAAGGGAGATACGCAGTATTTT. Protein product: CASSLSKGDTQYF.

CDR3 sequence (DNA): TGTGCCACCAGTGATTACACGGGAGGCTACACCTTC. It encodes CATSDYTGGYTF. The chain employs TRBV24-1 and TRBJ1-2; the D is unclear. Germline CDR1 KGHDR, CDR2 SFDVKD. The CDR3 runs to 12 residues. Trimming left V 2 bases short and J 8 bases short, with 8 bases between.

This clonotype was seen only a few times. J is TRBJ2-5 and V is TRBV4-1; D not resolved. Germline V gives CDR1 MGHRA, CDR2 YSYEKL. CDR3 size: 13 residues. Between the trimmed V and J ends, which lost 4 bases and 4 bases, there was a span of 10 bases. For the CDR3, the DNA is TGCGCCAGCAGCCCGACGAGGCTAGAGACCCAGTACTTC. Residues: CASSPTRLETQYF.

This clonotype was seen only a few times. At one end, the junction sequence differs from germline, possibly due to a read error. The chain couples TRBV7-7 to TRBJ2-6; TRBD2 matches 11 bases. The V gene's germline CDR1 is SSHAT and CDR2 FNYEAQ (reference sequence). CDR3 length: 19 residues. The chain's CDR3 is CASSVSSGGPESGANVLTF. CDR3 sequence (DNA): TGTGCTAGCAGCGTATCTAGCGGGGGGCCGGAGAGTGGGGCCAACGTCCTGACTTTC.

The genes are TRBV2 and TRBJ2-4; the D is unclear. Germline CDR1 SNHLY, CDR2 FYNNEI. The CDR3 has 13 residues. The ends were cut back, 6 bases at V and 13 bases at J, with 19 bases in the middle. CDR3 protein: CASRRIPEGEQYF. The CDR3 region has the DNA TGTGCCAGCAGGCGAATCCCGGAAGGTGAGCAGTACTTC.

The chain links TRBV12-3 or TRBV12-4 to TRBJ2-5; D unclear. The germline V and J ends were trimmed by 3 bases and 7 bases, with 18 bases remaining between them. CDR3 size: 15 residues. Written as DNA, the CDR3 is TGTGCCAGCAGTTTTGGGCCTAATACCGCCAGGACCCAGTACTTC. Its protein product is CASSFGPNTARTQYF.

The V and J genes are TRBV7-2 and TRBJ2-1; a possible D gene is TRBD1 (6 bases). Between the trimmed V and J ends, which lost 5 bases and 3 bases, there was a span of 14 bases. Germline V lookup: CDR1 SGHTA, CDR2 FQGNSA. The CDR3 totals 15 residues. CDR3 amino acids: CASSPGVVYYNEQFF. CDR3 coding DNA: TGTGCCAGCAGCCCAGGGGTAGTCTACTACAATGAGCAGTTCTTC.

This chain connects TRBV12-3 or TRBV12-4 to TRBJ2-3, with D perhaps matching TRBD1 (6 bases). This CDR3 contains 14 residues. V shed 5 bases and J shed 10 bases, with 19 bases lying between them. The chain's CDR3 is CASSRTVGGNAQYF. The CDR3 coding sequence is TGTGCCAGCAGTCGGACAGTGGGCGGAAATGCGCAGTATTTT.

This clonotype was found a few times. The gene calls are TRBV20-1 and TRBJ2-5, with D unclear. The CDR3 is 11 residues long. Germline V gene data show CDR1 as DFQATT and CDR2 as SNEGSKA (reference sequence). The ends were cut back, 3 bases at V and 2 bases at J, with 4 bases in the middle. The CDR3: CSASTQETQYF. CDR3 DNA: TGCAGTGCTAGTACACAAGAGACCCAGTACTTC.

The rearrangement links TRBV6-5 to TRBJ2-4, with D possibly called TRBD1 or TRBD2 (5 bases each). The CDR3 contains 11 residues. The V gene lost 8 bases and the J gene lost 13 bases, with 15 bases spanning the gap. CDR1 and CDR2 from the germline V gene are MNHEY and SVGAGI. The CDR3: CASYTGAVQYF. CDR3 sequence (DNA): TGTGCCAGCTACACCGGGGCAGTACAGTACTTC.

The chain couples TRBV7-9 to TRBJ2-3; 14 nucleotides align to TRBD2. This CDR3 has 17 amino acids. CDR1 and CDR2 from the germline V gene are SEHNR and FQNEAQ (reference sequence). Losses at the gene ends were 5 bases for V and 2 bases for J; bases not matched to a gene: 6. The CDR3 spells CASSQGLAGVYTDTQYF. The CDR3 DNA reads as TGTGCCAGCAGCCAGGGACTAGCGGGGGTCTACACAGATACGCAGTATTTT.

This clonotype was detected only a few times. V gene TRBV7-2 combines with J gene TRBJ1-5; a possible D gene is TRBD1 (5 bases). The CDR3 is 17 residues long. Trimming pared 3 bases from V and 7 bases from J, leaving 22 bases between. Germline V gene sequence: CDR1 SGHTA, CDR2 FQGNSA. CDR3 nucleotides: TGTGCCAGCAGCTTGGGGCACGGGCGCGAGGCAATGCAGCCCCAGCATTTT. This gives the protein CASSLGHGREAMQPQHF.

A remark on this clonotype: This may be a read error, as it is one base from a much larger clone. Because it lacks the conserved phenylalanine or tryptophan at the end, this CDR3 is likely a read error. The V gene is TRBV20-1, the J gene TRBJ2-4; 7 bases agree with TRBD1. The DNA end is more similar to TRBJ2-5, so the J call may be wrong. CDR3 length equals 13 residues. Germline V gene sequence: CDR1 DFQATT, CDR2 SNEGSKA (reference sequence). CDR3 sequence reads: CSAGDSGEETQYV. CDR3 DNA: TGCAGTGCTGGGGACAGTGGGGAAGAGACCCAGTACGTC.

The V gene is TRBV28, the J gene TRBJ1-1; D gene uncertain. Trimming shortened V by 5 bases and J by 9 bases, and 13 bases separated the two germline ends. The CDR3 runs to 12 residues. Germline CDR1 is MDHEN and CDR2 is SYDVKM. The CDR3 is CASSADTLKAFF. CDR3 nucleotides: TGTGCCAGCAGTGCCGACACCTTGAAAGCTTTCTTT. Based on the CDR3 plus reference TRBV28 and TRBJ1-1, the full variable domain is DVKVTQSSRYLVKRTGEKVFLECVQDMDHENMFWYRQDPGLGLRLIYFSYDVKMKEKGDIPEGYSVSREKKERFSLILESASTNQTSMYLCASSADTLKAFFGQGTRLTVV.

The chain recombines TRBV7-2 with TRBJ1-5, with 7 bases aligning to TRBD1. The J segment lost 2 bases and the V segment lost 4 bases, leaving 8 bases of the junction unmatched. The length of the CDR3 is 16 residues. The germline CDR1 and CDR2 sequences are SGHTA and FQGNSA. The CDR3 sequence is CASSSSPTGRNQPQHF. As DNA, the CDR3 is TGTGCCAGCAGCTCTAGTCCGACAGGGCGCAATCAGCCCCAGCATTTT.

The chain employs TRBV2 and TRBJ1-5; perhaps TRBD1 as D (6 bases). This CDR3 has 14 amino acids. Germline V gives CDR1 SNHLY, CDR2 FYNNEI. V was trimmed by 6 bases and J by 3 bases, leaving 12 bases between them. CDR3 sequence reads: CASRDRHINQPQHF. The CDR3 DNA follows: TGTGCCAGCAGGGACAGACACATCAATCAGCCCCAGCATTTT. The variable domain in full, completed from reference TRBV2 and TRBJ1-5, reads EPEVTQTPSHQVTQMGQEVILRCVPISNHLYFYWYRQILGQKVEFLVSFYNNEISEKSEIFDDQFSVERPDGSNFTLKIRSTKLEDSAMYFCASRDRHINQPQHFGDGTRLSIL.

This clonotype was recorded many times. V and J are TRBV29-1 and TRBJ2-2, with 7 bases lining up with TRBD1. The CDR3 consists of 16 residues. Trimming took 6 bases from V and 4 from J; bases not matched to a gene: 14. Per the germline V gene, CDR1 is SQVTM and CDR2 is ANQGSEA. The CDR3 sequence is CSVPRRQGASTGELFF. DNA of the CDR3: TGCAGCGTCCCCAGGAGACAGGGAGCAAGCACCGGGGAGCTGTTTTTT.